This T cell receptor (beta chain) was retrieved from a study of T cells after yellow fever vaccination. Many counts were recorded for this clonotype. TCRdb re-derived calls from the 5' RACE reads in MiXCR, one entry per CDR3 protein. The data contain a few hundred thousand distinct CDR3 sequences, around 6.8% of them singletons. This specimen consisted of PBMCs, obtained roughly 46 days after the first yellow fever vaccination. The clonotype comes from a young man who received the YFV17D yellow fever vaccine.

CDR3 nucleotide sequence: TGTGCCAGCAGCTCCGGCCGGGTACGGACTGAAGCTTTCTTT. As protein: CASSSGRVRTEAFF. This rearrangement joins TRBV7-2 to TRBJ1-1; no firm D call. Per germline, CDR1 SGHTA and CDR2 FQGNSA. The CDR3 is 14 residues long. The V end lost 4 bases, the J end lost 5 bases, and 14 bases lay between the germline ends. Using reference TRBV7-2 and TRBJ1-1 for the parts outside the CDR3, the full variable domain is GAGVSQSPSNKVTEKGKDVELRCDPISGHTALYWYRQSLGQGLEFLIYFQGNSAPDKSGLPSDRFSAERTGGSVSTLTIQRTQQEDSAVYLCASSSGRVRTEAFFGQGTRLTVV.